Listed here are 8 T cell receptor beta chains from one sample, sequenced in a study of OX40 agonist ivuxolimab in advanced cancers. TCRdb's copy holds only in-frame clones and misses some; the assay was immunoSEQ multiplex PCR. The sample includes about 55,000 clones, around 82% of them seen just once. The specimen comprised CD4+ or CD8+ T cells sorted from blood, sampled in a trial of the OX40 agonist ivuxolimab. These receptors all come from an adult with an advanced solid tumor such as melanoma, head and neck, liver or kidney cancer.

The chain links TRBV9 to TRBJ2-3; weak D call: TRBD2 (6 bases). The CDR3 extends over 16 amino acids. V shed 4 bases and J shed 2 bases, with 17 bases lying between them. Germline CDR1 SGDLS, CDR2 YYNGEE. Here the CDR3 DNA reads TGTGCCAGCAGCTCCGGAGGAGGGATTCCCACAGATACGCAGTATTTT. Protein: CASSSGGGIPTDTQYF. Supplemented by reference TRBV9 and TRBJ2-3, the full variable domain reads DSGVTQTPKHLITATGQRVTLRCSPRSGDLSVYWYQQSLDQGLQFLIQYYNGEERAKGNILERFSAQQFPDLHSELNLSSLELGDSALYFCASSSGGGIPTDTQYFGPGTRLTVL.

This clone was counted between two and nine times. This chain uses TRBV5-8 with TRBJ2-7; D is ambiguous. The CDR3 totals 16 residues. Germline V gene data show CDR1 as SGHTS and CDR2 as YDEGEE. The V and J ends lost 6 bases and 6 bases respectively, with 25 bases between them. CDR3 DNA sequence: TGTGCCAGCACCCCTTGGACGCTAGGCTCTAAACCCGAGCAGTACTTC. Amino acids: CASTPWTLGSKPEQYF.

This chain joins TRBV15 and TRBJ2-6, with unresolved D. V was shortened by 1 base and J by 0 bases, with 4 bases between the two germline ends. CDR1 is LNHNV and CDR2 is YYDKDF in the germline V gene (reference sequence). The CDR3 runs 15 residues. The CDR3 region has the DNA TGTGCCACCAGCAGAGGAGGCTCTGGGGCCAACGTCCTGACTTTC. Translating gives CATSRGGSGANVLTF.

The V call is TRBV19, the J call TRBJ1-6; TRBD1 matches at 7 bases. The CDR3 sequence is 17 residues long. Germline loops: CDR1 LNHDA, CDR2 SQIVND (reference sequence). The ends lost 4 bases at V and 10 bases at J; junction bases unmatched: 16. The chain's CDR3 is CASSRDRDSGGSSPLHF. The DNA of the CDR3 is TGTGCCAGTAGTAGAGACAGGGACTCGGGTGGGAGCTCACCCCTCCACTTT.

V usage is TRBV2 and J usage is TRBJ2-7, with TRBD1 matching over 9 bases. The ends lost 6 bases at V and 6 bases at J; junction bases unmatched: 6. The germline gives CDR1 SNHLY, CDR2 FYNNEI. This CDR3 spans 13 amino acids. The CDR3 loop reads CASRGTGSSEQYF. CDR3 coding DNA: TGTGCCAGCAGAGGGACAGGGAGCTCCGAGCAGTACTTC.

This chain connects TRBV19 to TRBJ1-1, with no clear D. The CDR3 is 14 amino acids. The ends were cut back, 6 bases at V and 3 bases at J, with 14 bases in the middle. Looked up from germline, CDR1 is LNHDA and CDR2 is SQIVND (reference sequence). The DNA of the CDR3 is TGTGCCAGTAGCCCCACTGGGATGTACACTGAAGCTTTCTTT. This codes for CASSPTGMYTEAFF.

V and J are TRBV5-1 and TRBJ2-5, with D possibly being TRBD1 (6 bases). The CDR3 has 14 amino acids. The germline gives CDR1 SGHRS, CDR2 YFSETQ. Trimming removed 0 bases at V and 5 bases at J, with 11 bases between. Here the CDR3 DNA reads TGCGCCAGCAGCTTGGGAGGACAGATGGAGACCCAGTACTTC. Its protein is CASSLGGQMETQYF.

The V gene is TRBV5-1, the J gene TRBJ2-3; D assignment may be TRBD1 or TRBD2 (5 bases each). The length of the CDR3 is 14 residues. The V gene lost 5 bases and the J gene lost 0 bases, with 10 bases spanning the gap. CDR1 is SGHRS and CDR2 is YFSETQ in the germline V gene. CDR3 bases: TGCGCCAGCAGGGGGACGTCTAGCACAGATACGCAGTATTTT. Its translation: CASRGTSSTDTQYF.